The rows below give T cell receptor beta chains drawn from one sample of a study of metastatic and nonmetastatic thyroid tumors. TCRdb reprocessed the PCR reads using MiXCR. Counted here are around 13,000 clones, 23% occurring once; the ten biggest clones make up around 11%. The sequenced sample was adjacent normal tissue. All receptors derive from a female donor with papillary thyroid cancer or a benign thyroid nodule (not recorded which). Some clones in this sample may be carry-over from other donors' samples. Each CDR3 is given with its conserved first and last residue. Each record gives: V gene, D gene, J gene, clone size, CDR3 DNA, CDR3 protein. D genes are given only for firm matches. The size entry is marked missing in some rows and otherwise reads once, few, many or a size class.

>TRBV5-1|-|TRBJ1-4|many
TGCGCCAGCAGCTTGGCCAGGGCCGTTAAGGGAGGTGGTGAAAAACTGTTTTTT
CASSLARAVKGGGEKLFF
>TRBV6-1|-|TRBJ1-3|few
TGTGCCAGCAGTGTTCCCTCTGGAAACACCATATATTTT
CASSVPSGNTIYF
>TRBV19|TRBD1|TRBJ1-5|few
TGTGCCAGTACCGTTAGGGGACAGCCAAACCAGCCCCAGCATTTT
CASTVRGQPNQPQHF
>TRBV27|TRBD1|TRBJ1-4|few
TGTGCCAGCGGCGGGACAGGGTCAAAACTGTTTTTT
CASGGTGSKLFF
>TRBV6-6|-|TRBJ2-7|-
TGTGCCAGCAGTTACTCGGGGGCGGACGAGCAGTACTTC
CASSYSGADEQYF
>TRBV2|-|TRBJ1-6|medium-sized
TGTGCCAGCAGTGATAATCGGCCGAGTAATTCACCCCTCCACTTT
CASSDNRPSNSPLHF
>TRBV6-2/TRBV6-3|-|TRBJ1-1|-
TGTGCCAGCAGTTATGGGGAAACTTTCTTT
CASSYGETFF
>TRBV27|-|TRBJ1-2|-
TGTGCCAGCAGCCACCAAACCGGGGGGGGCAGGGACTATGGCTACACCTTC
CASSHQTGGGRDYGYTF
>TRBV18|TRBD2|TRBJ2-3|many
TGTGCCAGCACCCCTAGCGGAATCACAGATACGCAGTATTTT
CASTPSGITDTQYF
>TRBV27|-|TRBJ2-7|-
TGTGCCAGCAGTTTATCCCCTGTCTACGAGCAGTACTTC
CASSLSPVYEQYF
>TRBV12-3/TRBV12-4|-|TRBJ1-4|medium-sized
TGTGCCAGCAGTGGCGAAGGACTTCTGCTTAATGAAAAACTGTTTTTT
CASSGEGLLLNEKLFF
>TRBV28|TRBD2|TRBJ2-3|few
TGTGCCAGCAGTTTCGAGCGGGAGGTCACAGATACGCAGTATTTT
CASSFEREVTDTQYF
>TRBV27|-|TRBJ2-7|-
TGTGCCAGCAGACGCAGGGGTTACGAGCAGTACTTC
CASRRRGYEQYF
>TRBV10-1|TRBD1|TRBJ1-4|medium-sized
TGCGCCAGCAGTGAATCGACAGGGGGAAGGGGAAAACTGTTTTTT
CASSESTGGRGKLFF
>TRBV20-1|TRBD1|TRBJ2-7|few
TGCAGTGCTAGAGATGAGTATGTAGGGGGCCTGCAGTACTTC
CSARDEYVGGLQYF
>TRBV4-2|-|TRBJ2-1|many
TGTGCCAGCAGCCAAGACCGGGGATCCAATGAGCAGTTCTTC
CASSQDRGSNEQFF
>TRBV9|TRBD1|TRBJ2-6|many
TGTGCCATTGTGACAGGGGGAACTGGGGCCAACGTCCTGACTTTC
CAIVTGGTGANVLTF
>TRBV27|TRBD1|TRBJ1-2|medium-sized
TGTGCCAGCAGTTCGCAGACAGGGGGCGCTGGCTACACCTTC
CASSSQTGGAGYTF
>TRBV2|-|TRBJ2-3|few
TGTGCCAGCAGTGAAACAGGGTCCTCCACAGATACGCAGTATTTT
CASSETGSSTDTQYF
>TRBV20-1|TRBD2|TRBJ2-7|-
TGCAGTGCTAGACCCCAATCGGGACTAGCCTTCTACGAGCAGTACTTC
CSARPQSGLAFYEQYF
>TRBV28|TRBD1|TRBJ1-2|-
TGTGCCAGCCGGGACAGGGGCCATGGCTACACCTTC
CASRDRGHGYTF
>TRBV28|TRBD1|TRBJ2-7|medium-sized
TGTGCCAGCAGTCCCCCCGGGACAGCCTACGAGCAGTACTTC
CASSPPGTAYEQYF
>TRBV6-1|TRBD2|TRBJ2-3|-
TGTGCCAGCAGCAAACTAGCGGGACTCACAGATACGCAGTATTTT
CASSKLAGLTDTQYF
>TRBV11-2|-|TRBJ1-1|-
TGTGCCAGCAGCCCCTACCAGGGGTTGAACACTGAAGCTTTCTTT
CASSPYQGLNTEAFF
>TRBV7-9|-|TRBJ2-3|many
TGTGCCAGCAGCTTCGACAGCACAGATACGCAGTATTTT
CASSFDSTDTQYF
>TRBV7-9|TRBD2|TRBJ2-3|-
TGTGCCACCAGCTTAGCGGGAGATTCGCAGTATTTT
CATSLAGDSQYF
>TRBV7-8|-|TRBJ1-4|many
TGTGCCAGCAGCTTTTTGCCGGGACACCCAACTAATGAAAAACTGTTTTTT
CASSFLPGHPTNEKLFF
>TRBV28|-|TRBJ1-6|-
TGTGACAGCAGTTTAGGGGCTAAGGATAATTCACCCCTCCACTTT
CDSSLGAKDNSPLHF
>TRBV20-1|-|TRBJ2-1|medium-sized
TGCAGTGCCCTCTTAACCCTATACAATGAGCAGTTCTTC
CSALLTLYNEQFF
>TRBV20-1|-|TRBJ2-2|-
TGCAGTGCCACGAACGTTCGCACCGGGGAGCTGTTTTTT
CSATNVRTGELFF
>TRBV27|TRBD1|TRBJ1-2|-
TGTGCCAGCAGCCAATCGACAGGGGGCGGTAGCCTCTATGGCTACACCTTC
CASSQSTGGGSLYGYTF
>TRBV30|-|TRBJ1-5|-
TGTGCCTGGAGTCCCGGGGACGATCAGCCCCAGCATTTT
CAWSPGDDQPQHF
>TRBV7-6|-|TRBJ2-1|many
TGTGCCAGCAGCTTAGAACGGGGCGAAACCTACAATGAGCAGTTCTTC
CASSLERGETYNEQFF
>TRBV19|-|TRBJ2-2|many
-
CASTSDRRETGELFF
>TRBV20-1|-|TRBJ2-7|many
TGCAGTGCGGAGGTTCTTGACGAGCAGTACTTC
CSAEVLDEQYF
>TRBV10-1|-|TRBJ2-1|medium-sized
TGCGCCAGCAGTGACCCGGGGGGCACCTACAATGAGCAGTTCTTC
CASSDPGGTYNEQFF
>TRBV5-1|-|TRBJ2-7|medium-sized
TGCGCCAGCAGCTTTATACTGGACAGCCGCCCCGAGCAGTACTTC
CASSFILDSRPEQYF
>TRBV19|-|TRBJ1-5|many
TGTGCCAGTATCCAGGGGCAGCTAAACGGCAATCAGCCCCAGCATTTT
CASIQGQLNGNQPQHF
>TRBV28|TRBD1|TRBJ1-2|few
TGTGCCAGCAGTTTCAGCGGTCAGGGGGGGGGCTACACCTTC
CASSFSGQGGGYTF
>TRBV20-1|TRBD1|TRBJ2-3|-
TGCAGTGCTAAACCGGGACAGCAATACACAGATACGCAGTATTTT
CSAKPGQQYTDTQYF
>TRBV19|TRBD2|TRBJ2-7|-
TGTGCCAGTAGCTACGGGACTAGCGGCGAGCAGTACTTC
CASSYGTSGEQYF
>TRBV29-1|TRBD1|TRBJ1-2|many
TGCAGCGTTGAAGGAGAGGGGGCCACAGGGGCTTATGGCTACACCTTC
CSVEGEGATGAYGYTF
>TRBV20-1|TRBD1|TRBJ2-1|-
TGCAGTGCTAGAGGGACAGGGACCTCCAATGAGCAGTTCTTC
CSARGTGTSNEQFF
>TRBV11-1|TRBD2|TRBJ2-1|-
TGTGCCAGCAGCTCCACCTCCGGGGGACTAGCGGGCCAGCGGTTCTTC
CASSSTSGGLAGQRFF